This T cell receptor beta chain appears in the sequencing data of a study of T cell changes during pregnancy in multiple sclerosis. Repertoires were generated with immunoSEQ multiplex PCR, while TCRdb's copy carries only in-frame clones and drops some. The repertoire has approximately 100,000 clones, about 91% of them found once; the top ten carry around 3.1%. This CDR3 contains 12 residues. Between the trimmed V and J ends, which lost 6 bases and 10 bases, there was a span of 12 bases. Per germline, CDR1 MDHEN and CDR2 SYDVKM. The V gene is TRBV28, the J gene TRBJ1-4; no reliable D call. The TCR comes from a female donor with multiple sclerosis, enrolled in a pregnancy study. Sequencing used peripheral blood, obtained in the second trimester of pregnancy. Written as DNA, the CDR3 is TGTGCCAGCAGCCAATATACTCTAAAACTGTTTTTT. Protein sequence: CASSQYTLKLFF.